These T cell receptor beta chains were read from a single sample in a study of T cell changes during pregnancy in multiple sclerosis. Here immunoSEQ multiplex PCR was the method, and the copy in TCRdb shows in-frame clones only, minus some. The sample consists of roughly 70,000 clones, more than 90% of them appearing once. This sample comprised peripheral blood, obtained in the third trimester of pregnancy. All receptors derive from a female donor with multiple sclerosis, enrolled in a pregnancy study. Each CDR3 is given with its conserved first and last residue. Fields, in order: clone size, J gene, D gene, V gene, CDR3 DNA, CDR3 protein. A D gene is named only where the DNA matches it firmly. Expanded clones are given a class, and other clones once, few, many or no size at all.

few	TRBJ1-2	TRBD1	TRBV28	TGTGCCGTCCGGGACAGAGCTAACTATGGCTACACCTTC	CAVRDRANYGYTF
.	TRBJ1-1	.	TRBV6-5	TGTGCCAGCAGTTATATGGGCCAGTGGAACACTGAAGCTTTCTTT	CASSYMGQWNTEAFF
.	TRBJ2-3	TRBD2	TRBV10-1	TGCGCCAGCAGTGAGAGTCTAGCGGGAGGGCCTTCAGATACGCAGTATTTT	CASSESLAGGPSDTQYF
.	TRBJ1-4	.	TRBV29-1	TGCAGCGCTACAGGGAAAGCGAGGGAAAAACTGTTTTTT	CSATGKAREKLFF
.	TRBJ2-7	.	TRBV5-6	TGTGCCAGCAGCTTAGGCGGGGAGATCTCCTACGAGCAGTACTTC	CASSLGGEISYEQYF
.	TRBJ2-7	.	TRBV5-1	TGCGCCAGCAGCTCCTCGTTATTTTACGAGCAGTACTTC	CASSSSLFYEQYF
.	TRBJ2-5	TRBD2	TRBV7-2	TGTGCCATTAGCACGAGCGCGGGAGTGTGGGAGACCCAGTACTTC	CAISTSAGVWETQYF
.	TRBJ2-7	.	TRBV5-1	TGCGCCAGCAGGGCCCCCTACGAGCAGTACTTC	CASRAPYEQYF
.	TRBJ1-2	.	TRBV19	TGTGCCAGTACATCAGACAGGTTCTATGGCTACACCTTC	CASTSDRFYGYTF
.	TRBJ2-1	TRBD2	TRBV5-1	TGCGCCAGCAGCCAGGGACTAGCGGTTTACAATGAGCAGTTCTTC	CASSQGLAVYNEQFF
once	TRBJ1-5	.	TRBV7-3	TGTGCCAGCAGCTCGGGTAGCAATCAGCCCCAGCATTTT	CASSSGSNQPQHF
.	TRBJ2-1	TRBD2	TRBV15	TGTGCCACCAGCAGTAAAGCCAGCGGGGGGTTTTACAATGAGCAGTTCTTC	CATSSKASGGFYNEQFF
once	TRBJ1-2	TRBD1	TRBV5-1	TGCGCCAGCAGCAGGGACAGGGAGTATGGCTACACCTTC	CASSRDREYGYTF
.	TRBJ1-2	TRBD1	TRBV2	TGTGCCAGCAGCGGACAGGGGATCTATGGCTACACCTTC	CASSGQGIYGYTF
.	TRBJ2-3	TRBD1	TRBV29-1	TGCAGCGTTGATGCCGGGACAGGGGCAGATACGCAGTATTTT	CSVDAGTGADTQYF
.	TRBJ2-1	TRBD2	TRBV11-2	TGTGCCAGCAGCTTAGTGTCACTAGCGGGAACCTCCCGGGGTGAGCAGTTCTTC	CASSLVSLAGTSRGEQFF
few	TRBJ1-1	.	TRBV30	TGTGCCTGGAGTGGCAGGCTCTATGAAGCTTTCTTT	CAWSGRLYEAFF
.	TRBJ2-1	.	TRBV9	TGTGCCAGCAGCGTACTAGCGCGGGAGCAGTTCTTC	CASSVLAREQFF
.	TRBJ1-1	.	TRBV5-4	TGTGCCAGCAGCATGCGGGCAGGTAGGAACACTGAAGCTTTCTTT	CASSMRAGRNTEAFF
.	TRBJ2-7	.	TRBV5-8	TGTGCCAGCAGCTTGGAGGGGACAGTCGGAGGGGAGCAGTACTTC	CASSLEGTVGGEQYF
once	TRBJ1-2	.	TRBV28	TGTGCCAGCAGTTTATCGGTAGGGTCGGGATATGGCTACACCTTC	CASSLSVGSGYGYTF
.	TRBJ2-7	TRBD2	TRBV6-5	TGTGCCAGCAACTACATAGCGGGAGCCCGTTACGAGCAGTACTTC	CASNYIAGARYEQYF
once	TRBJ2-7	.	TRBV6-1	TGTGCCAGCAGTCGAATAGGGCAGGGGGAGCAGTACTTC	CASSRIGQGEQYF
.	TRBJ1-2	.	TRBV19	TGTGCCAGTAGTATTGTTCAGGCCCCCGGTGGCTACACCTTC	CASSIVQAPGGYTF
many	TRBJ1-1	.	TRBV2	TGTGCCAGCATGGCAGAAGTGAACACTGAAGCTTTCTTT	CASMAEVNTEAFF
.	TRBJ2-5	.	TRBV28	TGTGCCAGCAGTTTAAGTGGCCAGGGAGGTGTTGGAGAGACCCAGTACTTC	CASSLSGQGGVGETQYF
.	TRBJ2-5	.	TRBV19	TGTGCCAGTAGTATAGTACGGGGGGAGACCCAGTACTTC	CASSIVRGETQYF
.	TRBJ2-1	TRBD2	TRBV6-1	TGTGCCAGCAGTGGTGGACTAGCGGGGAATGAGCAGTTCTTC	CASSGGLAGNEQFF
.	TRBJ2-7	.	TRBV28	TGTGCCAGCAGTTTTCCCCGCGGCGACGGGAAATTGGGCGAGCAGTACTTC	CASSFPRGDGKLGEQYF
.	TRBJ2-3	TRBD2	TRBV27	TGTGCCAGCAGTTCTGGCTTTAGCGGGAGCGGGGATACGCAGTATTTT	CASSSGFSGSGDTQYF
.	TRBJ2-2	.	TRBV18	TGTGCCAGCTCACCGACAGAAACCGGGGAGCTGTTTTTT	CASSPTETGELFF
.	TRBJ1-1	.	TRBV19	TGTGCCAGTAGGATTGACAGTATTGAAGCTTTCTTT	CASRIDSIEAFF
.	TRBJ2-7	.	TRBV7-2	TGTGCCAGCAGCTTAGGGCAGGGTGGCTACGAGCAGTACTTC	CASSLGQGGYEQYF
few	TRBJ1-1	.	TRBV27	TGTGCCAGCAGTTTTCAGGGGAGCACTGAAGCTTTCTTT	CASSFQGSTEAFF
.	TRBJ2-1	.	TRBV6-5	TGTGCCAGCGGACTTTCCAACAATGAGCAGTTCTTC	CASGLSNNEQFF
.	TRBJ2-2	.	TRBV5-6	TGTGCCAGCAGCTTGGATTCTAGTAGGGAGCTGTTTTTT	CASSLDSSRELFF
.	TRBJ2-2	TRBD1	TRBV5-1	TGCGCCAGCAGCTTGGGAGATGGGACAGGGCACACCGGGGAGCTGTTTTTT	CASSLGDGTGHTGELFF
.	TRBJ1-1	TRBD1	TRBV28	TGTGCCAGCAGTTTCTTGACAGGGGGCAACACTGAAGCTTTCTTT	CASSFLTGGNTEAFF
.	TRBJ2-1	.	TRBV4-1	TGCGCCAGCAGCCAGGTCCACATGCTTTACAATGAGCAGTTCTTC	CASSQVHMLYNEQFF
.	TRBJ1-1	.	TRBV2	TGTGCCAGCAGTGCTGAACAGCTCGGCAATGGTGAAGCTTTCTTT	CASSAEQLGNGEAFF
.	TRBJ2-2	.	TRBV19	TGTGCCAGTAGTATTCGCGGGACGAACACCGGGGAGCTGTTTTTT	CASSIRGTNTGELFF
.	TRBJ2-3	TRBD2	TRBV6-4	TGTGCCAGCAGTGAGGGAGCGGGAGCGGCAGATACGCAGTATTTT	CASSEGAGAADTQYF
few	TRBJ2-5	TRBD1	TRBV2	TGTGCCAGCAGTGACAGACAGGGACGGGAGACCCAGTACTTC	CASSDRQGRETQYF
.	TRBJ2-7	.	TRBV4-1	TGCGCCAGCAGCCAAGAAAACTGGCAGGGGACCTACGAGCAGTACTTC	CASSQENWQGTYEQYF
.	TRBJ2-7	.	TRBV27	TGTGCCAGCAGTTTTCGAGGGCTCCGCGAGCAGTACTTC	CASSFRGLREQYF
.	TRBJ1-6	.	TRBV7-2	TGTGCCAGCAGCTTATGGCAGGGGAGAGGTTCACCCCTCCACTTT	CASSLWQGRGSPLHF
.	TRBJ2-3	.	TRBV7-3	TGTGCCAGCAGCTCAAGGGGGATGGGCACAGATACGCAGTATTTT	CASSSRGMGTDTQYF
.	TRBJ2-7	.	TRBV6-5	TGTGCCAGCAGTTACGTAATTGGGGGCCCGTTCGAGCAGTACTTC	CASSYVIGGPFEQYF
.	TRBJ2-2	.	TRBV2	TGTGCCAGCAGCGTTCCCGGGGAGCTGTTTTTT	CASSVPGELFF
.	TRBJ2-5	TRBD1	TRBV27	TGTGCCAGCGCTCCGGGACAGGGAGGAGAGACCCAGTACTTC	CASAPGQGGETQYF
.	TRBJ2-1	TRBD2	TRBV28	TGTGCCAGCAGTAGAGGACTAGCCAATGAGCAGTTCTTC	CASSRGLANEQFF
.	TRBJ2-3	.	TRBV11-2	TGTGCCAGCAGCTTGGTAAAGAGTCCAGATACGCAGTATTTT	CASSLVKSPDTQYF
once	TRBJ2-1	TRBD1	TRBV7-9	TGTGCCAGCAGCTTACCGGACAGGGGGCTCGTCTACTACAATGAGCAGTTCTTC	CASSLPDRGLVYYNEQFF
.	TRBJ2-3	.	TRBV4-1	TGCGCCAGCAGCCAAAGGGGCTATACGCAGTATTTT	CASSQRGYTQYF
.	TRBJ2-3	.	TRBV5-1	TGCGCCAGCAGCTTGGGGGGCGAGGATACGCAGTATTTT	CASSLGGEDTQYF